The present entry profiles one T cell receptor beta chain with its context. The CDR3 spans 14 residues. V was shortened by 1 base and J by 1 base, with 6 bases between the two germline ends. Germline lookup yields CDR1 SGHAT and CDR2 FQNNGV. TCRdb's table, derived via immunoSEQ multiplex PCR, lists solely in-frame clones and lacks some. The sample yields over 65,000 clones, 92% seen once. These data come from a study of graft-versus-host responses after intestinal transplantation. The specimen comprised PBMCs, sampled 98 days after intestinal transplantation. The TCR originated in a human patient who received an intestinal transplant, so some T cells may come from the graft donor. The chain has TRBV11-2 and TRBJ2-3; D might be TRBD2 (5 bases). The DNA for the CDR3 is TGTGCCAGCAGCTTAGTTAGCGGCACAGATACGCAGTATTTT. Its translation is CASSLVSGTDTQYF.